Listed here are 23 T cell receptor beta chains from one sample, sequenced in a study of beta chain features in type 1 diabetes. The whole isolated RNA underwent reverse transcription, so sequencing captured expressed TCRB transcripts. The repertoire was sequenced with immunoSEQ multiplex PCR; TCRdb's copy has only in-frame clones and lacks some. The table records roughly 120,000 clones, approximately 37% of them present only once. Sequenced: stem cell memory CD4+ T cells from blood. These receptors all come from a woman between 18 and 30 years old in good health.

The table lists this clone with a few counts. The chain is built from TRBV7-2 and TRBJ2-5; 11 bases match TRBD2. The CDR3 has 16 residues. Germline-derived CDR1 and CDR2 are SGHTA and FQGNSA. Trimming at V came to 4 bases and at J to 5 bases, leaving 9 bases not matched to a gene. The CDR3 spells CASSYGASGRIETQYF. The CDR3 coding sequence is TGTGCCAGCAGCTATGGGGCTAGCGGGAGGATTGAGACCCAGTACTTC.

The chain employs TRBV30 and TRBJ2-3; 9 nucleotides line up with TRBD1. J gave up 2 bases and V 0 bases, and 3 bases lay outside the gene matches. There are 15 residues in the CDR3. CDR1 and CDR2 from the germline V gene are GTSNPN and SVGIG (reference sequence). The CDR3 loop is CAWSVAQGATDTQYF. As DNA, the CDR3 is TGTGCCTGGAGTGTTGCACAGGGGGCCACAGATACGCAGTATTTT.

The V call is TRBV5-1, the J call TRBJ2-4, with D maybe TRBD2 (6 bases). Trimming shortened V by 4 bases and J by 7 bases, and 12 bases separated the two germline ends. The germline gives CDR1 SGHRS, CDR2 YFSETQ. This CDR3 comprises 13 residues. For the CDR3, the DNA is TGCGCCAGCAGCGGACTACGTGAGAACATTCAGTACTTC. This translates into CASSGLRENIQYF.

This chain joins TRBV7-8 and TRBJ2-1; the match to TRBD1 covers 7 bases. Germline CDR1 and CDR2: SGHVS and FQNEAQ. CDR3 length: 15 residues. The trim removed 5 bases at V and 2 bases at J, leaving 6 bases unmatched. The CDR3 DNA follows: TGTGCCAGCAGCCATGACAGGGCTGCCTACAATGAGCAGTTCTTC. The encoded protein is CASSHDRAAYNEQFF.

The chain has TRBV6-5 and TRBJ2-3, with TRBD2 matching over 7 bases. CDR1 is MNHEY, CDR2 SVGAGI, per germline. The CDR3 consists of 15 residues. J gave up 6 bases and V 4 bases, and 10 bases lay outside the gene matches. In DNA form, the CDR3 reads TGTGCCAGCAGTTGGGAAGCAGCGGGAACGGATACGCAGTATTTT. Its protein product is CASSWEAAGTDTQYF.

CDR3 DNA: TGTGCCATCAGTGCCAGGCCTAGCGGGACTCGCGATGAGCAGTTCTTC. The encoded protein is CAISARPSGTRDEQFF. V gene TRBV10-3 combines with J gene TRBJ2-1, with TRBD2 matching over 9 bases. V dropped 4 bases and J dropped 8; count of bases not matched to a gene: 12. Looked up from germline, CDR1 is ENHRY and CDR2 is SYGVKD. The CDR3 is made up of 16 amino acids.

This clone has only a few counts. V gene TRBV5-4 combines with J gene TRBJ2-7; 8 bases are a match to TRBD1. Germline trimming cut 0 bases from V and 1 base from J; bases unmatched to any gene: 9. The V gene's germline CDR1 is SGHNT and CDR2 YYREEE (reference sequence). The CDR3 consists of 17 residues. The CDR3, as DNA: TGTGCCAGCAGCTTGGTCGGACAGGGCCGGCTGTCCTACGAGCAGTACTTC. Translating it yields CASSLVGQGRLSYEQYF.

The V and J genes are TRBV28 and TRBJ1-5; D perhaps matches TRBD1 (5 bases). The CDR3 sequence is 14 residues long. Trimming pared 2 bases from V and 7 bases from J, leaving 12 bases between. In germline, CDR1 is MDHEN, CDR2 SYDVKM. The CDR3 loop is CASSLLGGWQPQHF. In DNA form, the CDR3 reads TGTGCCAGCAGTTTACTTGGGGGGTGGCAGCCCCAGCATTTT.

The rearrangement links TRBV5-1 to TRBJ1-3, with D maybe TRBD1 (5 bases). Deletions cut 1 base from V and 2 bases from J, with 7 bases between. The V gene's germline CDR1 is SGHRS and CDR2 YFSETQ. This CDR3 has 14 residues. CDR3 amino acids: CASSLPGTGNTIYF. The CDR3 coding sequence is TGCGCCAGCAGCTTGCCAGGGACTGGAAACACCATATATTTT.

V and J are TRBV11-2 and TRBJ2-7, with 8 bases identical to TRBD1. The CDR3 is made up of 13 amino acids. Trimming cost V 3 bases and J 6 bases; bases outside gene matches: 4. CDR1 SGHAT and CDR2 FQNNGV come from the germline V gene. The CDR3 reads CASSFGQGIEQYF. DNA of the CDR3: TGTGCCAGCAGCTTCGGACAGGGTATCGAGCAGTACTTC.

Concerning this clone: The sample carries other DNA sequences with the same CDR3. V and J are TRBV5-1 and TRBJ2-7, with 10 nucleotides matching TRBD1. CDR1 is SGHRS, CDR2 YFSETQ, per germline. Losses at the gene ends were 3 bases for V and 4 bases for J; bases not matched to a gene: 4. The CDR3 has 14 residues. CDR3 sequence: CASSWDRGLYEQYF. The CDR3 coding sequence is TGCGCCAGCAGCTGGGACAGGGGCTTATACGAGCAGTACTTC. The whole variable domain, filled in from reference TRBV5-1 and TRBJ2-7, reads KAGVTQTPRYLIKTRGQQVTLSCSPISGHRSVSWYQQTPGQGLQFLFEYFSETQRNKGNFPGRFSGRQFSNSRSEMNVSTLELGDSALYLCASSWDRGLYEQYFGPGTRLTVT.

The DNA of the CDR3 is TGCAGTACCTATCGACAGGGTCGGCAAGAGACCCAGTACTTC. Protein: CSTYRQGRQETQYF. The chain combines TRBV29-1 with TRBJ2-5; 7 positions agree with TRBD1. The CDR3 extends over 14 amino acids. Germline V gene lookup returns CDR1 SQVTM and CDR2 ANQGSEA.

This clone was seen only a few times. CDR3 sequence: CASSGTYQGGYTF. The CDR3 DNA reads as TGTGCCAGCAGCGGGACATATCAAGGCGGCTACACCTTC. This chain connects TRBV7-2 to TRBJ1-2, with a tentative D call TRBD1 (6 bases). V was cut by 5 bases and J by 8 bases, with 15 bases left in between. CDR1 is SGHTA, CDR2 FQGNSA, per germline. The CDR3 sequence is 13 residues long. Supplemented by reference TRBV7-2 and TRBJ1-2, the full variable domain reads GAGVSQSPSNKVTEKGKDVELRCDPISGHTALYWYRQSLGQGLEFLIYFQGNSAPDKSGLPSDRFSAERTGGSVSTLTIQRTQQEDSAVYLCASSGTYQGGYTFGSGTRLTVV.

The CDR3 region has the DNA TGTGCCAGTAGTCCCTCAGGGAAGGGTGAAGCTTTCTTT. Its protein product is CASSPSGKGEAFF. This chain links TRBV19 with TRBJ1-1, with D possibly matching TRBD1 (5 bases). Trimming pared 5 bases from V and 7 bases from J, leaving 14 bases between. The CDR3 sequence is 13 residues long. In germline, CDR1 is LNHDA, CDR2 SQIVND (reference sequence). Full variable domain (remainder filled in from reference TRBV19 and TRBJ1-1): DGGITQSPKYLFRKEGQNVTLSCEQNLNHDAMYWYRQDPGQGLRLIYYSQIVNDFQKGDIAEGYSVSREKKESFPLTVTSAQKNPTAFYLCASSPSGKGEAFFGQGTRLTVV.

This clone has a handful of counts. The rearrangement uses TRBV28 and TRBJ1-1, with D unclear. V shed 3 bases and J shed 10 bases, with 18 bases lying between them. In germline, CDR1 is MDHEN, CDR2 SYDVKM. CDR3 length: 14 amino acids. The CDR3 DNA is TGTGCCAGCAGTTTCCGATTGAGCACTGAGGGAGCTTTCTTT. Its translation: CASSFRLSTEGAFF.

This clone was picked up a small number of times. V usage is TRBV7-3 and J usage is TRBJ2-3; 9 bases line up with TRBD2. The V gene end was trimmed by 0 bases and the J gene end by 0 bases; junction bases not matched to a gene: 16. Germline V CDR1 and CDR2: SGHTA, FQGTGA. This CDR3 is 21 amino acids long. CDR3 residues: CASSLTPLAGHGATSTDTQYF. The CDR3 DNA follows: TGTGCCAGCAGCTTAACCCCCCTAGCGGGACACGGGGCCACTAGCACAGATACGCAGTATTTT.

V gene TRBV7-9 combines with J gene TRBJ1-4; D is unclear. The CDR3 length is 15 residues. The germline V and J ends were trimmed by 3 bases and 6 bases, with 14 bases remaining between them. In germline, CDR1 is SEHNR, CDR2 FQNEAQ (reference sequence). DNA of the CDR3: TGTGCCAGCAGCTTCGGCGGAGGTGCAGATGAAAAACTGTTTTTT. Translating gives CASSFGGGADEKLFF.

The CDR3 sequence: CASQVRGWTFF. Here the CDR3 DNA reads TGTGCCAGCCAAGTAAGGGGGTGGACATTCTTC. This rearrangement joins TRBV28 to TRBJ2-1, with D perhaps TRBD1 (6 bases). The germline V gene has CDR1 MDHEN and CDR2 SYDVKM. Trimming took 8 bases from V and 16 from J, leaving 18 bases between them. The CDR3 contains 11 residues. Complete variable domain (other parts from reference TRBV28 and TRBJ2-1): DVKVTQSSRYLVKRTGEKVFLECVQDMDHENMFWYRQDPGLGLRLIYFSYDVKMKEKGDIPEGYSVSREKKERFSLILESASTNQTSMYLCASQVRGWTFFGPGTRLTVL.

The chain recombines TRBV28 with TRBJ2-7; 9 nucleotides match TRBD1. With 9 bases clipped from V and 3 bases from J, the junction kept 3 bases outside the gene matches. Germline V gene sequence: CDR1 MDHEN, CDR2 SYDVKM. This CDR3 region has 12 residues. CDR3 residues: CASMTGGYEQYF. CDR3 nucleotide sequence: TGTGCCAGTATGACAGGGGGCTACGAGCAGTACTTC.

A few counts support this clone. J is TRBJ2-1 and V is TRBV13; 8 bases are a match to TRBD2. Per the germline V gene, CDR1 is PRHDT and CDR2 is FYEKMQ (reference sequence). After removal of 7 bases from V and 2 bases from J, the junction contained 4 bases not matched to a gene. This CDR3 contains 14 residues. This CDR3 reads CASTKGLAYNEQFF. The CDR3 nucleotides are TGTGCCAGCACGAAGGGACTAGCCTACAATGAGCAGTTCTTC.

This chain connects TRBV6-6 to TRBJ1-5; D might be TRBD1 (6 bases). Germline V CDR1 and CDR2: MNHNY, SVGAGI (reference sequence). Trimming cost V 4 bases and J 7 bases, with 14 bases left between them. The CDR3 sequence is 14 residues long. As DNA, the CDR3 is TGTGCCAGCAGTTCCCCAGGGGACCAGCAGCCCCAGCATTTT. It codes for CASSSPGDQQPQHF.

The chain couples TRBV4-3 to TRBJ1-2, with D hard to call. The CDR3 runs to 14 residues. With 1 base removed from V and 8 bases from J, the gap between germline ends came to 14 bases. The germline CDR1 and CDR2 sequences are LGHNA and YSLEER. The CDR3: CASSQVSVLKGYTF. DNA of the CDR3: TGCGCCAGCAGCCAAGTTAGTGTGCTAAAAGGCTACACCTTC.

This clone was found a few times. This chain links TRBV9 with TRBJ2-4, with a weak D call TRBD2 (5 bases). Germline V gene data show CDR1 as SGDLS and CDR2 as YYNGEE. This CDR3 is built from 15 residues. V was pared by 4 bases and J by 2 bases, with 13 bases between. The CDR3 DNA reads TGTGCCAGCAGCCCGATACCCGGGACCAAAAACATTCAGTACTTC. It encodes CASSPIPGTKNIQYF.